This record concerns one TCR beta chain sequence. TCRdb's copy holds only in-frame clones and misses some; the assay was immunoSEQ multiplex PCR. Altogether fewer than 400,000 clones are present, approximately 88% being singletons, with the ten largest covering more than 8.5%. This specimen comes from a study of blood T cell repertoires in COVID-19. The CDR3 length is 15 residues. Germline CDR1 and CDR2: MDHEN and SYDVKM. V was pared by 6 bases and J by 0 bases, with 8 bases of the junction left unmatched. The receptor was derived from a woman younger than 35 who had recovered from COVID-19. The chain carries TRBV28 and TRBJ2-7; 7 bases match TRBD1. Sequencing was carried out using PBMCs or T cells enriched from blood (not recorded which). CDR3 amino acids: CASRRTGTASYEQYF. In DNA, the CDR3 is TGTGCCAGCAGACGAACCGGGACAGCCTCCTACGAGCAGTACTTC.